Below, one T cell receptor (beta chain) is given with its context. This clone has only one observation. Its antigen has not been determined. Base qualities are not at hand, and no much larger clone is one base apart. TCRbeta CDR3 regions were amplified from genomic DNA by means of the immunoSEQ Assay, a bias-controlled multiplex PCR. The study's own analysis went as follows. Nucleated cell counts per sample were estimated from amplification of reference gene primers within the assay. To quantify the absolute abundance of each unique TCRbeta CDR3 rearrangement, sequence reads were collapsed and filtered. Productive Simpson clonality was computed per sample as the square root of Simpson's diversity index over productive rearrangements. The table comes from immuneACCESS by way of TCRdb, which keeps in-frame sequences with V and J called. Part of the clones is missing from these tables; in studies checked, under half for an unresolved V gene and the rest for unknown reasons. V, J and clone size reflect that table, while D and trimming were determined from the DNA. This sample is represented by about 210,000 clones; around three quarters of them were singletons. In total, the top ten clones hold about 7% of the sample.

This record comes from a study of blood T cell repertoires in COVID-19 (dated by TCRdb to the early 2020s). About the study as a whole: Collaborator samples came from the United States, Italy and Spain and covered acute and convalescent phases of COVID-19. The prospective study material was composed of cDNA or gDNA derived from T cells, B-cell-depleted T cells, or PBMCs. Deeply sampled blood TCRbeta repertoires from subjects exposed to, actively infected with, or recovered from COVID-19 were included in the dataset. The repertoires were released in a freely available public database meant as a resource for research on the immune response to SARS-CoV-2. Samples came from the ongoing ImmuneRACE study (first 160 participants) plus 1,254 subjects from 6 global collaborators. Nearly every sample came with metadata listing a de-identified subject ID, COVID-19 status, age in years and sex. Where available, HLA class I and class II types were taken from metadata supplied by the sample provider and were not determined by assay-based typing. What the research found in general, with its limitations: Clinical and demographic metadata were provided uncurated, with the amount varying by source and participant.

The CDR3 has 15 amino acids, counting the end cysteine and phenylalanine. Kept here is only the CDR3 DNA, which spans 45 bases and is read in frame from base 1. The germline V gene yields MGHRA for CDR1 and YSYEKL for CDR2. At the junction V is shortened by 4 bases and J by 6 bases, with 17 bases in between. Whole blood was collected in K2EDTA tubes by collaborating institutions according to the institutions' own protocols. For TCRbeta analysis, collaborators shipped samples as frozen whole blood, isolated PBMCs, or DNA extracted from either of those sample types. This receptor was obtained from a woman in her 70s with acute or convalescent COVID-19. Recombination connected TRBV4-1 to TRBJ2-3; tentative D gene TRBD2, with 7 bases matching. The sample consisted of peripheral blood. CDR3 loop: CASSLSGGVWDTQYF. The nucleotide sequence reads as follows: TGCGCCAGCAGCCTATCGGGGGGCGTTTGGGATACGCAGTATTTT.